This T cell receptor beta chain was recorded in a study of T cell repertoires in cytomegalovirus infection. Study overall: HLA-B-restricted CMV epitopes that are well studied, plus recently identified HLA-C-restricted ones, were used by the study. CMV infection and matching HLA type were both indicated by public TCR beta signatures.

Whole-study results and caveats: Cumulative public TCR beta family frequency identified carriers of CMV plus the relevant HLA. The ex vivo response was dominated by HLA-C-restricted CMV-specific TCR beta clonotypes.

On this clonotype: Its antigen is as yet unknown.

TCRdb processed the reads anew with MiXCR; each CDR3 protein has one entry. The table has some 920,000 distinct CDR3 sequences, about a third seen once. Sequencing was performed on cultured CD8+ T cells from PBMCs, taken from culture after CMV antigen stimulation. This receptor was identified in a human donor in good health (CMV status not recorded). Some clones in this sample may be carry-over from other donors' samples.

The CDR3 DNA reads TGTGCCAGGACAGGGGCTGGAAACACCATATATTTT. Its protein is CARTGAGNTIYF. The rearrangement links TRBV19 to TRBJ1-3, with 8 bases matching TRBD1. There are 12 residues in the CDR3. The germline V gene has CDR1 LNHDA and CDR2 SQIVND (reference sequence). V lost 9 bases to trimming and J lost 2 bases; unmatched junction nucleotides: 0.